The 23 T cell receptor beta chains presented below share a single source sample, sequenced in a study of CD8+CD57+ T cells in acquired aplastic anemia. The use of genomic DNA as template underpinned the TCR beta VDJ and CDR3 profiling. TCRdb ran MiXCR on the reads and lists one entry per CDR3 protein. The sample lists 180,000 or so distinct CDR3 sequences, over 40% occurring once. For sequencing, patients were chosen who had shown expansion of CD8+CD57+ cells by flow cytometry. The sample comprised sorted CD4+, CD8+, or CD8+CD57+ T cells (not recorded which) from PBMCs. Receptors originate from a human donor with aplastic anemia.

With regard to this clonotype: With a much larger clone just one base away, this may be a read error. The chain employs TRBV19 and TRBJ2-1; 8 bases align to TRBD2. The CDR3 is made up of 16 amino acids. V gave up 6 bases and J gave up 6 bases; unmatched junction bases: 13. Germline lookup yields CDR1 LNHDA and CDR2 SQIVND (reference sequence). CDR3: CASSPGGDGRANEQFF. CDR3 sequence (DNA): TGTGCCAGTAGCCCCGGGGGGGACGGGAGGGCCAATGAGCAGTTCTTC.

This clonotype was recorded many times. The CDR3 nucleotides read TGCAGTGCTAGAGGCGGGTTCGGCGCGGGAGCTTTCTTT. Translating gives CSARGGFGAGAFF. The rearrangement uses TRBV20-1 and TRBJ1-1; D ambiguous. This CDR3 contains 13 residues. Germline V gene lookup returns CDR1 DFQATT and CDR2 SNEGSKA (reference sequence). Between the trimmed V and J ends, which lost 1 base and 10 bases, there was a span of 16 bases.

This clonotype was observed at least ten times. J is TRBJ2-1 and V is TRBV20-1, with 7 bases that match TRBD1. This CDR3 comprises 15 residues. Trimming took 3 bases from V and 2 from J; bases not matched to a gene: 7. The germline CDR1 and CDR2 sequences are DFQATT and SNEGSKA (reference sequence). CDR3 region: CSASDIQGTYNEQFF. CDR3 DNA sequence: TGCAGTGCTAGCGACATACAGGGGACCTACAATGAGCAGTTCTTC.

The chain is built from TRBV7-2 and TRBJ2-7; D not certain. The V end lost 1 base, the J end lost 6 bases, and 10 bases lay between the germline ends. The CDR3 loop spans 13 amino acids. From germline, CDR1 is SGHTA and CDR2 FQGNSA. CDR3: CASSLERVREQYF. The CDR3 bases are TGTGCCAGCAGCTTAGAACGAGTCCGCGAGCAGTACTTC.

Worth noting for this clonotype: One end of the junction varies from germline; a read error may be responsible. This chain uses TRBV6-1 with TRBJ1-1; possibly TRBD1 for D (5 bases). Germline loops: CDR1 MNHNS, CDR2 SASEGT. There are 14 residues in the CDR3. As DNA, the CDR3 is TGTGCCAGCAGCCGTCGGGGGGGAGGCACTGAGGCTCTCTTT. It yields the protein CASSRRGGGTEALF.

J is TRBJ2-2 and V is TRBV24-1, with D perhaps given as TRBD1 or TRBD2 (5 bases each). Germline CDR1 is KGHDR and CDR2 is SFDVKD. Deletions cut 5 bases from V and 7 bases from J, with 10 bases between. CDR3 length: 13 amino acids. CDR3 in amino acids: CATSARGRGELFF. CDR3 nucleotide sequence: TGTGCCACCAGTGCCCGGGGCCGCGGGGAGCTGTTTTTT.

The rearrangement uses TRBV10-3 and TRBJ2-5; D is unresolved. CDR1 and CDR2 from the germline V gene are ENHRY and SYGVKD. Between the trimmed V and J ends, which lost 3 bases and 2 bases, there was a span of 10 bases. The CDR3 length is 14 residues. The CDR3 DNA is TGTGCCATCAGTGACGGACGGATACAAGAGACCCAGTACTTC. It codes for CAISDGRIQETQYF.

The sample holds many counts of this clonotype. CDR3 residues: CASSFQGGEETQYF. Written as DNA, the CDR3 is TGTGCCAGCAGCTTCCAGGGGGGAGAAGAGACCCAGTACTTC. The chain carries TRBV7-3 and TRBJ2-5, with a possible D match to TRBD1 (7 bases). There are 14 residues in the CDR3. Germline lookup yields CDR1 SGHTA and CDR2 FQGTGA. Trimming took 3 bases from V and 3 from J, leaving 11 bases between them.

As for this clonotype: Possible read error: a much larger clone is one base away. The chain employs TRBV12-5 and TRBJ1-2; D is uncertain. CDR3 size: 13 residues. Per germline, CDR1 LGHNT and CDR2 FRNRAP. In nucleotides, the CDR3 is TGTGCTCGTGGTTTCGGACGGAACTATGGCTACACCTTC. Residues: CARGFGRNYGYTF.

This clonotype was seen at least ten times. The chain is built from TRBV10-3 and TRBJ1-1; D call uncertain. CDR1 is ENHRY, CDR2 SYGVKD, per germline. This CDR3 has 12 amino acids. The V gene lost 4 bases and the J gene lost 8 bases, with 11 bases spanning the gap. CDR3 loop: CAISATELEAFF. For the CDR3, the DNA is TGTGCCATCAGTGCAACGGAGTTGGAAGCTTTCTTT.

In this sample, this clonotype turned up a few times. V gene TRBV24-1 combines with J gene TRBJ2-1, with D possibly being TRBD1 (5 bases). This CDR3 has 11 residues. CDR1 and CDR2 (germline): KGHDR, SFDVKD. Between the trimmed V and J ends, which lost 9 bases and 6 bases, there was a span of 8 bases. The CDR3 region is CATEDSNEQFF. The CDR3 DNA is TGTGCCACCGAAGACAGCAATGAGCAGTTCTTC.

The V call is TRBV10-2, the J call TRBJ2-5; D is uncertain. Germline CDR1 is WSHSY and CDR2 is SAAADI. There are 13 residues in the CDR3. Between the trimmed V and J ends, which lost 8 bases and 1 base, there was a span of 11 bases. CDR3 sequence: CASSAQPQETQYF. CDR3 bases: TGCGCCAGCTCGGCACAACCCCAAGAGACCCAGTACTTC.

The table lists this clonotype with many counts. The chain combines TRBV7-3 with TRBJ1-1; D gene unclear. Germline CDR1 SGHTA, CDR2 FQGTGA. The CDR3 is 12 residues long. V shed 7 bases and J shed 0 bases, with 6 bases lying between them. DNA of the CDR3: TGTGCCAGCACCAAGATGAACACTGAAGCTTTCTTT. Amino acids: CASTKMNTEAFF.

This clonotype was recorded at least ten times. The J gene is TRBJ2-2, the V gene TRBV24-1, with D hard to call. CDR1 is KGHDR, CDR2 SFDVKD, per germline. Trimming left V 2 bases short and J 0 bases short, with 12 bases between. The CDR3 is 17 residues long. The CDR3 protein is CATSDSANPSNTGELFF. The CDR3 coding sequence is TGTGCCACCAGTGATTCAGCAAACCCCTCGAACACCGGGGAGCTGTTTTTT.

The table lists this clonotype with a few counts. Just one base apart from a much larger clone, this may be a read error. CDR3 loop: CASGHSELEAFF. CDR3 bases: TGTGCCAGCGGTCACTCGGAGTTAGAAGCTTTCTTT. The V and J genes are TRBV2 and TRBJ1-1; D unresolved. The CDR3 sequence is 12 residues long. V dropped 8 bases and J dropped 8 bases, with 15 bases sitting between them. Germline lookup yields CDR1 SNHLY and CDR2 FYNNEI.

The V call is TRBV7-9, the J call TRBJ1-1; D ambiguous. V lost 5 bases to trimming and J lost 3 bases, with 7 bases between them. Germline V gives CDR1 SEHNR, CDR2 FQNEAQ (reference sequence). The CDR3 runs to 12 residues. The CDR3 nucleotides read TGTGCCAGCAGCAACGTGGACACTGAAGCTTTCTTT. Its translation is CASSNVDTEAFF.

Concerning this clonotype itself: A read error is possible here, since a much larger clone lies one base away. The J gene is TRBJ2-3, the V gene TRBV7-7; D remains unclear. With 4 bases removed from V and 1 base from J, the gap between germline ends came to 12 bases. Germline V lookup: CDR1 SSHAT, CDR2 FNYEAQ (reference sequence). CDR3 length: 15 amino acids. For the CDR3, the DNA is TGTGCCAGCAGCTCTCAGCCGCCTGGCACAGATACGCAGTATTTT. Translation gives CASSSQPPGTDTQYF.

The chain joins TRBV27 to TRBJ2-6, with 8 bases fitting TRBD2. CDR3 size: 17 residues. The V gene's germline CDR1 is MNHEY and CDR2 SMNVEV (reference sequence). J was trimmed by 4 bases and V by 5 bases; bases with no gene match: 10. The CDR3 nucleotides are TGTGCCAGCAGTCCCCGGCAGGGACTAGGGGGGGCCAACGTCCTGACTTTC. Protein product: CASSPRQGLGGANVLTF.

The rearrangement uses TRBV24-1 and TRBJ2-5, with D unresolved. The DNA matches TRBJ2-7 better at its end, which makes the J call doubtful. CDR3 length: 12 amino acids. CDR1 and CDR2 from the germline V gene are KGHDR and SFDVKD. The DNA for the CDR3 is TGTGCCACCAGTGATGGACGCTACGAGCAGTACTTC. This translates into CATSDGRYEQYF.

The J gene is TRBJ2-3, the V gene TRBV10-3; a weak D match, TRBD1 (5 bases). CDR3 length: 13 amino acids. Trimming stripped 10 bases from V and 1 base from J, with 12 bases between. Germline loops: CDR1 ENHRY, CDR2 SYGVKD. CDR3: CASYRSGTDTQYF. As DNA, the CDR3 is TGTGCCAGCTACAGGTCTGGCACAGATACGCAGTATTTT.

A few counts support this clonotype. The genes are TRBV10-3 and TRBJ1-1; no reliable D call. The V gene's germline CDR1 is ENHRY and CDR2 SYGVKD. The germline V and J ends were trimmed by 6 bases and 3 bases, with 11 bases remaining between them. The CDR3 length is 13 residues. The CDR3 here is CAIRDGRYTEAFF. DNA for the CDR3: TGTGCCATCAGGGACGGGAGGTACACTGAAGCTTTCTTT.

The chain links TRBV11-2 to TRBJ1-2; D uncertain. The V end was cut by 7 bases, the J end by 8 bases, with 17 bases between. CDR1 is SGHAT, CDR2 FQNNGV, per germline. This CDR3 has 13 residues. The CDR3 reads CASTEQPGGGYTF. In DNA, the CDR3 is TGTGCCAGCACCGAACAACCTGGCGGAGGCTACACCTTC.

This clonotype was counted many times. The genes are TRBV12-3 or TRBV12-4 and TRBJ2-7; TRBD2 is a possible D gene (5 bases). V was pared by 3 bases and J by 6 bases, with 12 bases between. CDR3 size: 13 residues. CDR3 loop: CASSLGALVEQYF. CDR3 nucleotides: TGTGCCAGCAGTTTGGGTGCACTAGTCGAGCAGTACTTC.